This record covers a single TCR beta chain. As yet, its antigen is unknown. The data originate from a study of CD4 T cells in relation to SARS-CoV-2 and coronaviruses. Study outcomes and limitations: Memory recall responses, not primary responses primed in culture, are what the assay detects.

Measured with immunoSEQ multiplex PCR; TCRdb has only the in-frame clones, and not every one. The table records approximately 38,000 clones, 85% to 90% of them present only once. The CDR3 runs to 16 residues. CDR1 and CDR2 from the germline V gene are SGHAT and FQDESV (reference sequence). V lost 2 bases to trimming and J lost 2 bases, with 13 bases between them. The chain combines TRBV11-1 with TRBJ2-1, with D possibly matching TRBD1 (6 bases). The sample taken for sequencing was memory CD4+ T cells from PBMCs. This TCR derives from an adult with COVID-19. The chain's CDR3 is CASSLRLTGAYNEQFF. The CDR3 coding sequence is TGTGCCAGCAGCTTAAGGCTGACAGGAGCCTACAATGAGCAGTTCTTC.